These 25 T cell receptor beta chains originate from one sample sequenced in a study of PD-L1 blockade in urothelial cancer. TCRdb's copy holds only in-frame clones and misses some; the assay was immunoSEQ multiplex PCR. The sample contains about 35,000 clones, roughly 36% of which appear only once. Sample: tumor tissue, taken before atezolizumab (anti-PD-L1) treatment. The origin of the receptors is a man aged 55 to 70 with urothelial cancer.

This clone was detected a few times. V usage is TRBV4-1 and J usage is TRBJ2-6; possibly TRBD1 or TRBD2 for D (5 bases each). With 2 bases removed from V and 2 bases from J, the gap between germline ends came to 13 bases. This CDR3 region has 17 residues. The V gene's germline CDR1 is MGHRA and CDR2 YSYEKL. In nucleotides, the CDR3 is TGCGCCAGCAGCCAACGGGGTCCAGGGACTGGGGCCAACGTCCTGACTTTC. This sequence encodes CASSQRGPGTGANVLTF.

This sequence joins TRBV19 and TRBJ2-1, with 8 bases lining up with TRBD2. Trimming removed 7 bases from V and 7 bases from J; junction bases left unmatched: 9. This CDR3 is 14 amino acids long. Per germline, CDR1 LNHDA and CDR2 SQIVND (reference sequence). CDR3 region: CASIAGGGRNEQFF. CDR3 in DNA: TGTGCCAGTATCGCCGGCGGGGGGCGGAATGAGCAGTTCTTC.

CDR3 protein: CASSVGSGETYEQYF. Here the CDR3 DNA reads TGTGCCAGCAGCGTAGGATCCGGGGAGACCTACGAGCAGTACTTC. The chain couples TRBV9 to TRBJ2-7, with D perhaps matching TRBD2 (5 bases). The germline V and J ends were trimmed by 0 bases and 2 bases, with 12 bases remaining between them. Germline V gene data show CDR1 as SGDLS and CDR2 as YYNGEE. CDR3 size: 15 residues.

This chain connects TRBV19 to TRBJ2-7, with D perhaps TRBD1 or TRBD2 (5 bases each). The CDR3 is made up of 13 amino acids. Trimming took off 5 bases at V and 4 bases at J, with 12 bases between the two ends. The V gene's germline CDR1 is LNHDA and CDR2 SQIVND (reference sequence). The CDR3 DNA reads TGTGCCAGTAGTTCCACTAGGGGTTACGAGCAGTACTTC. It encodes CASSSTRGYEQYF.

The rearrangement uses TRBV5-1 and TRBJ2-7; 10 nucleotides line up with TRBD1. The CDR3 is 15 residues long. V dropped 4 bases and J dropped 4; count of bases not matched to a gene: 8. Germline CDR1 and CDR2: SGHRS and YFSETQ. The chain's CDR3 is CASSIGTGVRYEQYF. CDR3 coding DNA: TGCGCCAGCAGCATTGGGACAGGGGTTCGGTACGAGCAGTACTTC.

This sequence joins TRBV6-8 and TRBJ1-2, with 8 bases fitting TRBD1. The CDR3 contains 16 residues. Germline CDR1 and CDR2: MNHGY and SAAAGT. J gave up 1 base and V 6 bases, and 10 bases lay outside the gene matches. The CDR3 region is CASRGTGGAFNYGYTF. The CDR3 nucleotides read TGTGCCAGCAGGGGGACAGGCGGGGCGTTTAACTATGGCTACACCTTC.

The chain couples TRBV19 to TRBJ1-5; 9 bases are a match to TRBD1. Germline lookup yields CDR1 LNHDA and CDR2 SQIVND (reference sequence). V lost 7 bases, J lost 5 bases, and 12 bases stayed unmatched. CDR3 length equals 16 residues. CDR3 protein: CASTIKGTGIYQPQHF. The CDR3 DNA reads TGTGCCAGTACCATTAAAGGGACAGGGATTTATCAGCCCCAGCATTTT.

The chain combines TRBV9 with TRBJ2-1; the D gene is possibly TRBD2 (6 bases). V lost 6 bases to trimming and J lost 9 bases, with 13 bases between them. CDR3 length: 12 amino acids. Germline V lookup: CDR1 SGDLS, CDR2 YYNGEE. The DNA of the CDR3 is TGTGCCAGCACCATCTCCGGGGGTGAGCAGTTCTTC. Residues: CASTISGGEQFF.

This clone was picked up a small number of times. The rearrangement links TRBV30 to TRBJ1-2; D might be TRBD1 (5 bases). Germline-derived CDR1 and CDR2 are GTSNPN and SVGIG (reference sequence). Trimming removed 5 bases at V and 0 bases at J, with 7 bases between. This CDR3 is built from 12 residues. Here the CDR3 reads CAWDRANYGYTF. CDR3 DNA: TGTGCCTGGGACAGAGCTAACTATGGCTACACCTTC.

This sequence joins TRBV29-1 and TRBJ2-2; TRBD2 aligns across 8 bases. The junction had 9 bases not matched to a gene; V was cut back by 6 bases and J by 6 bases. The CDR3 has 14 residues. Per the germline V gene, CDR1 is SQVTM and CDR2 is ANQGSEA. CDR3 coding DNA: TGCAGCGTCCCCGGGGCAGCGGGAGCCGGGGAGCTGTTTTTT. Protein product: CSVPGAAGAGELFF.

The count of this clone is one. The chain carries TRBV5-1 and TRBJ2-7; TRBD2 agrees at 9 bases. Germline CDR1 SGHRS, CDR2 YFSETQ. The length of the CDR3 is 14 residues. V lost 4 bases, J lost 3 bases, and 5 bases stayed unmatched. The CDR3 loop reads CASSTTSGNYEQYF. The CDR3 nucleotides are TGCGCCAGCAGCACGACTAGCGGTAACTACGAGCAGTACTTC.

CDR3: CASSSKGGAGANVLTF. The DNA for the CDR3 is TGTGCCAGCAGTTCCAAAGGAGGGGCTGGGGCCAACGTCCTGACTTTC. The chain is built from TRBV6-8 and TRBJ2-6; the D gene is possibly TRBD2 (6 bases). This CDR3 is 16 amino acids long. The V end was cut by 4 bases, the J end by 2 bases, with 12 bases between. From germline, CDR1 is MNHGY and CDR2 SAAAGT.

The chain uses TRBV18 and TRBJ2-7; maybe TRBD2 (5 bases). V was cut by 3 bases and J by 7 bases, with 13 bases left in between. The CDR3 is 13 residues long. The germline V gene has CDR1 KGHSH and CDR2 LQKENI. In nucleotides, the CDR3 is TGTGCCAGCTCACCGGCTAGGACGGGGGAGCAGTACTTC. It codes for CASSPARTGEQYF.

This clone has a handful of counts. CDR3 region: CASSVASGFTYEQYF. Written as DNA, the CDR3 is TGTGCCAGCAGCGTAGCTTCAGGTTTTACCTACGAGCAGTACTTC. V gene TRBV9 combines with J gene TRBJ2-7, with D unclear. V shed 0 bases and J shed 2 bases, with 12 bases lying between them. The length of the CDR3 is 15 residues. The germline V gene has CDR1 SGDLS and CDR2 YYNGEE.

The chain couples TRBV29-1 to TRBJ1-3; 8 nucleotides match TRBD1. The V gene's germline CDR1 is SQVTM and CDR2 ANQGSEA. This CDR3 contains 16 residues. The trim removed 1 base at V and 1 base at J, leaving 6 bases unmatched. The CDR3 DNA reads TGCAGCGTTGAAGCGGGACAGGCGGGATCTGGAAACACCATATATTTT. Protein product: CSVEAGQAGSGNTIYF.

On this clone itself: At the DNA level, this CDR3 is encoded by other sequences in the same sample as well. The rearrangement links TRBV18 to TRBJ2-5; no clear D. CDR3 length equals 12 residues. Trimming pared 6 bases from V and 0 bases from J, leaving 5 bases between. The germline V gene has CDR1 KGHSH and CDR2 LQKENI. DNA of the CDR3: TGTGCCAGCTCGCCGTACCAAGAGACCCAGTACTTC. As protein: CASSPYQETQYF.

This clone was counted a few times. The CDR3 nucleotides read TGTGCCAGCAGTCCCCAGGGGGGTATAATGAGCAATCAGCCCCAGCATTTT. Translation: CASSPQGGIMSNQPQHF. The V gene is TRBV22-1, the J gene TRBJ1-5; the table's D call of TRBD1 was not tested on the DNA. TRBV22-1 is a known pseudogene. The CDR3 has 17 amino acids.

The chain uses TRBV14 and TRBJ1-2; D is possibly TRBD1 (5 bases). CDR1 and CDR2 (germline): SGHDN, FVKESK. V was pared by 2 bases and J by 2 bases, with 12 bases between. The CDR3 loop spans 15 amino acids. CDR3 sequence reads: CASSQWRQPNYGYTF. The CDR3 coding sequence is TGTGCCAGCAGCCAATGGAGACAGCCGAACTATGGCTACACCTTC.

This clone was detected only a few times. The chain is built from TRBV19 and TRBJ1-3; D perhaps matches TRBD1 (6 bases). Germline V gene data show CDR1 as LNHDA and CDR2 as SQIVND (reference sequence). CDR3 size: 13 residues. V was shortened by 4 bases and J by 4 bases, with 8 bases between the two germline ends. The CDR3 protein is CASSTGEGNTIYF. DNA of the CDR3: TGTGCCAGTAGTACAGGGGAAGGAAACACCATATATTTT.

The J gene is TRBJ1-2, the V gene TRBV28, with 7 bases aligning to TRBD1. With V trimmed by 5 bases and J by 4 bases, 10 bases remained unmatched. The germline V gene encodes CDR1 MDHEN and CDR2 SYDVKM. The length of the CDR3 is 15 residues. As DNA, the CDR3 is TGTGCCAGCAGTGGGCCAACAGGGGTGAGCTATGGCTACACCTTC. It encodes CASSGPTGVSYGYTF.

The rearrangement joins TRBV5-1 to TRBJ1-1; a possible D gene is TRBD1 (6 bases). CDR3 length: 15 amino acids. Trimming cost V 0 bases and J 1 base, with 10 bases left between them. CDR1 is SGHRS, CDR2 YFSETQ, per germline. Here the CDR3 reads CASSLVARGNTEAFF. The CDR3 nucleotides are TGCGCCAGCAGCTTGGTAGCCAGGGGGAACACTGAAGCTTTCTTT.

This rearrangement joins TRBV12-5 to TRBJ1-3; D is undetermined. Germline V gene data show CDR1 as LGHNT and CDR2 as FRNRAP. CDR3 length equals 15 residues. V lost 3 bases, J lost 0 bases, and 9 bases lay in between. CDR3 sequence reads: CASGLGLYSGNTIYF. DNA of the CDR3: TGTGCTAGTGGTTTAGGACTTTACTCTGGAAACACCATATATTTT.

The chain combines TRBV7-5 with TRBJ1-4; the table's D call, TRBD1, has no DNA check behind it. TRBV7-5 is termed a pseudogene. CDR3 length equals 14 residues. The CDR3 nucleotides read TGTGCCAGCAGCCGCCGGGACAGGGATGAAAAACTGTTTTTT. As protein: CASSRRDRDEKLFF.

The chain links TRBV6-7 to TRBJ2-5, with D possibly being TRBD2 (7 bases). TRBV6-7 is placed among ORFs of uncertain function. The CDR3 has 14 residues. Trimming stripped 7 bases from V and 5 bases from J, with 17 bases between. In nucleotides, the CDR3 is TGTGCCAGCACCGCTCTGACGGGGGGCGAGACCCAGTACTTC. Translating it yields CASTALTGGETQYF.

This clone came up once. The CDR3 bases are TGTGCCTGGAGTCCAGTCTCTGGCACTGAAGCTTTCTTT. Protein sequence: CAWSPVSGTEAFF. The chain employs TRBV30 and TRBJ1-1; D remains unclear. Trimming stripped 2 bases from V and 4 bases from J, with 11 bases between. CDR1 and CDR2 (germline): GTSNPN, SVGIG (reference sequence). The CDR3 is 13 residues long.